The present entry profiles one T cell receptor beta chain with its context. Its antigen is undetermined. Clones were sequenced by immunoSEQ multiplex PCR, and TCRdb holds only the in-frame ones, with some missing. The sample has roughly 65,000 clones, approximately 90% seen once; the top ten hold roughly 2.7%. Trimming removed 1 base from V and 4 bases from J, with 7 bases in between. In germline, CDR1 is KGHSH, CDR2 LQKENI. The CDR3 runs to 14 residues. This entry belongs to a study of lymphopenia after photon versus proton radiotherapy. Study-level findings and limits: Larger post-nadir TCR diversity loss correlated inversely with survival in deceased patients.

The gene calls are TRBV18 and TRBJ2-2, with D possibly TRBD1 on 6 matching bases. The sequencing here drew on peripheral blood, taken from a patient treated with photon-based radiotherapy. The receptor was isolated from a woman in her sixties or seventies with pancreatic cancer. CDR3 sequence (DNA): TGTGCCAGCTCACCACTCAGGGGCACCGGGGAGCTGTTTTTT. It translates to CASSPLRGTGELFF.